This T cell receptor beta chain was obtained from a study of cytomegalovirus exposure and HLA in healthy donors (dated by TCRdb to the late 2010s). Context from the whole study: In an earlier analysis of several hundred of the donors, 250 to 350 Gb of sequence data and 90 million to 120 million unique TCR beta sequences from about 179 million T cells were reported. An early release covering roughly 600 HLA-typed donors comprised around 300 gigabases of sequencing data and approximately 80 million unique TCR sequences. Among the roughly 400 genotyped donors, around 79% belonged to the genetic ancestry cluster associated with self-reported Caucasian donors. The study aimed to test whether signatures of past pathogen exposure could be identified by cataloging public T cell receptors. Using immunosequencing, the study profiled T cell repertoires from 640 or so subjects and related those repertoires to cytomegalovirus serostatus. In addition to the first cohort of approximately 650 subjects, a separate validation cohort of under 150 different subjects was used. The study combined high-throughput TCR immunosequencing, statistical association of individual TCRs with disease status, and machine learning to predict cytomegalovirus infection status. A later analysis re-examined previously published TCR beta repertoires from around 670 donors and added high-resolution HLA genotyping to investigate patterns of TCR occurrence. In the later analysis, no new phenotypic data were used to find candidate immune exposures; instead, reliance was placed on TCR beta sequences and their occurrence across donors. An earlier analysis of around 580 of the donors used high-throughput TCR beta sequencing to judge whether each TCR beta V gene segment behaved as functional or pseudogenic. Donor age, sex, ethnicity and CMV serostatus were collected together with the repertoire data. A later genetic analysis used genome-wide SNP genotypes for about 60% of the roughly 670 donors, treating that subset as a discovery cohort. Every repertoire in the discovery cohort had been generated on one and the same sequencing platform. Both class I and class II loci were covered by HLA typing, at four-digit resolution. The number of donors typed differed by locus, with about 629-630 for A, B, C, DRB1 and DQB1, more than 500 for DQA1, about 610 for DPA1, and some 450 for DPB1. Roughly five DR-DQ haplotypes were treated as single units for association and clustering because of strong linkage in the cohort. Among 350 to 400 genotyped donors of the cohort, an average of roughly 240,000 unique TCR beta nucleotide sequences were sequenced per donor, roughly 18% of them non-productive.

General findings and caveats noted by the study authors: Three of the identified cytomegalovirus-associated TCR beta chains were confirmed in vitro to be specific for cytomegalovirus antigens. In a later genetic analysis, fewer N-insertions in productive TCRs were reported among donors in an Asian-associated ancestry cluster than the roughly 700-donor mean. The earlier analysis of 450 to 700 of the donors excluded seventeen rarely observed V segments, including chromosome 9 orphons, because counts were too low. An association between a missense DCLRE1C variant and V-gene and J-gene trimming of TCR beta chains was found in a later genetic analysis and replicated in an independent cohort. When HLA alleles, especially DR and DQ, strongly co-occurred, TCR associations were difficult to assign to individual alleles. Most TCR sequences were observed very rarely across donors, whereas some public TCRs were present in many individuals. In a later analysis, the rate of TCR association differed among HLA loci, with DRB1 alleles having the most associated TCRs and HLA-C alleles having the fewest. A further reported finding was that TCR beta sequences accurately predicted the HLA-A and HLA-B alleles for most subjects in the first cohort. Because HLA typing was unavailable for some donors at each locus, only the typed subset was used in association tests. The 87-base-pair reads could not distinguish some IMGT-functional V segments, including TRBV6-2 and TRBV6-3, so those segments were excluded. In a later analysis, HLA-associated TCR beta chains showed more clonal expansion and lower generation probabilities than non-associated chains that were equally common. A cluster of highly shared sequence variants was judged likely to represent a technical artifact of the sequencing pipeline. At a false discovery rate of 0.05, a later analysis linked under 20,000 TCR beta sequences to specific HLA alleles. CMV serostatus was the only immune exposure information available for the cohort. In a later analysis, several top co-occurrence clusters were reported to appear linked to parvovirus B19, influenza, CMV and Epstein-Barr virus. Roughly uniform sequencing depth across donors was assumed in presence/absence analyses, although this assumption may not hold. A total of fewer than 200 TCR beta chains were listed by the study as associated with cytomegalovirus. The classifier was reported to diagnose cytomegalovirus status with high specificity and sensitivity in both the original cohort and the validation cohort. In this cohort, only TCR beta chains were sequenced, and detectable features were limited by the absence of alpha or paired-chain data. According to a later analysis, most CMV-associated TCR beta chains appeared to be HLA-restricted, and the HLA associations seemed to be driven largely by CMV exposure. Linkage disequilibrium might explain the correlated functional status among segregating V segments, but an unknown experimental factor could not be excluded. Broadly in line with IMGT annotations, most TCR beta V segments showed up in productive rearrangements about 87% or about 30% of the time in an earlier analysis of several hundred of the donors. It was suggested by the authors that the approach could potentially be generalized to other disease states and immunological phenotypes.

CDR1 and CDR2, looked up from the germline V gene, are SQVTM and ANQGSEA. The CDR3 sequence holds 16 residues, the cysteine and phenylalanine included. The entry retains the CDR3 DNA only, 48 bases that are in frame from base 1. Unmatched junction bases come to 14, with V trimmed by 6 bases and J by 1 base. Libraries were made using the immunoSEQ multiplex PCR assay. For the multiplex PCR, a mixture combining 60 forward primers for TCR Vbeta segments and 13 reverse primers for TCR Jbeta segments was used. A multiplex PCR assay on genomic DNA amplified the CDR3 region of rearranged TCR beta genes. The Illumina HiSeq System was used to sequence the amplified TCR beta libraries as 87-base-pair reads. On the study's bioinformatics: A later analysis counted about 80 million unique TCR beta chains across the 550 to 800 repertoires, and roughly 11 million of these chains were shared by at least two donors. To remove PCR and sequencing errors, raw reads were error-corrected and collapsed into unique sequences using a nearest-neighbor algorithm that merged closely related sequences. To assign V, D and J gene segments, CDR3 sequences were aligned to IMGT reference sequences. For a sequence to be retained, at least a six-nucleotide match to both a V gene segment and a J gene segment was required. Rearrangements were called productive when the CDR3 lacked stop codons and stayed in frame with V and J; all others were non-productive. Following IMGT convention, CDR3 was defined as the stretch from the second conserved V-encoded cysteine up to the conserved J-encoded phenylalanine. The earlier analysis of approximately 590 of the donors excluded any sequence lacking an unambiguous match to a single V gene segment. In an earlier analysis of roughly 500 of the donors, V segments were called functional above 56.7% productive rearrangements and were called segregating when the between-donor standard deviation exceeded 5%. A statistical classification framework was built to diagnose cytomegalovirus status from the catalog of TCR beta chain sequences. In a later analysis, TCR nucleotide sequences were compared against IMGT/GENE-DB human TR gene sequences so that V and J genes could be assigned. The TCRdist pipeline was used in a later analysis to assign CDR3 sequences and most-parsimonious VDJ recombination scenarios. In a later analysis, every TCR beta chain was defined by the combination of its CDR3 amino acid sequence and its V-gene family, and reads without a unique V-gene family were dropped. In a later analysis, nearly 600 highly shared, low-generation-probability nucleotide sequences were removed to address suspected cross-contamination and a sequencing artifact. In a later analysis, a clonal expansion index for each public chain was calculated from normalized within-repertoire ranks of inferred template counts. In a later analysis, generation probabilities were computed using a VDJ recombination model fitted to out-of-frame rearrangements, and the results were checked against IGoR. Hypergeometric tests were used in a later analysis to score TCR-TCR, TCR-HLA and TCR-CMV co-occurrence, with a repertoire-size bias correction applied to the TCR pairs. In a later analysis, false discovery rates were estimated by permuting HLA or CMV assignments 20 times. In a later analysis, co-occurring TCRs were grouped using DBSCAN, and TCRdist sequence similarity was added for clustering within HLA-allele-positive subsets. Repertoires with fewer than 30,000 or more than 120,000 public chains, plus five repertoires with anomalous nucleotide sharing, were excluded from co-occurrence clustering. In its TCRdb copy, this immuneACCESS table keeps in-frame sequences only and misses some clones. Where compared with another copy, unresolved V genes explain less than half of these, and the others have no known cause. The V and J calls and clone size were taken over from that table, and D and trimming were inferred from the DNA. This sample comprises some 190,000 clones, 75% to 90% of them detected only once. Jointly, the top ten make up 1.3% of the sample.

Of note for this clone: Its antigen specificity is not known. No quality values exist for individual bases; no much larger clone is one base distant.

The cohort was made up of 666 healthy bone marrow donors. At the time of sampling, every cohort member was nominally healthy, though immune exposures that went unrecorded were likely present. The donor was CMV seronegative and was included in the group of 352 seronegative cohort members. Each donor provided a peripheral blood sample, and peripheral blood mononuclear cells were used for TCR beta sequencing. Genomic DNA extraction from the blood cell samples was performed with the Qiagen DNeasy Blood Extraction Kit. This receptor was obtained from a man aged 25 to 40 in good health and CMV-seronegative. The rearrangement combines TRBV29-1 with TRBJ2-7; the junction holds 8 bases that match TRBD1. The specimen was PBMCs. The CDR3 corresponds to CSVRGQGATDSYEQYF. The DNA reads TGCAGCGTCAGGGGTCAGGGGGCCACGGATTCCTACGAGCAGTACTTC.